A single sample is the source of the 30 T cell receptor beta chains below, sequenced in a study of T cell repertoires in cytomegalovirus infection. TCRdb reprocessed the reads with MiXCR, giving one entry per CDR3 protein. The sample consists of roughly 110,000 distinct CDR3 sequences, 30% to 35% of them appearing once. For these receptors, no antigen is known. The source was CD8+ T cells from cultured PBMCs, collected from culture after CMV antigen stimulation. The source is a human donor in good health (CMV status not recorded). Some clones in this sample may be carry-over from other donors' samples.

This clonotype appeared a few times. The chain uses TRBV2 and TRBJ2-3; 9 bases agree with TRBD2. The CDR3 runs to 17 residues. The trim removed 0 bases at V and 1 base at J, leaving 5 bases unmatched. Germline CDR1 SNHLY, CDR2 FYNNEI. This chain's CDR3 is CASSEAGASGGTDTQYF. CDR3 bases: TGTGCCAGCAGTGAAGCGGGGGCTAGCGGGGGCACAGATACGCAGTATTTT.

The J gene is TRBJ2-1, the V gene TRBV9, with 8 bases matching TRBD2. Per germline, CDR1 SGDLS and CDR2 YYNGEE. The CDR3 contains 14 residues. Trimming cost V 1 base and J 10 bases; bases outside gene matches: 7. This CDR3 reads CASSVKRGPREQFF. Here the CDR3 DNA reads TGTGCCAGCAGCGTAAAGCGGGGGCCTAGAGAGCAGTTCTTC. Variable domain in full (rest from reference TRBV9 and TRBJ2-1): DSGVTQTPKHLITATGQRVTLRCSPRSGDLSVYWYQQSLDQGLQFLIQYYNGEERAKGNILERFSAQQFPDLHSELNLSSLELGDSALYFCASSVKRGPREQFFGPGTRLTVL.

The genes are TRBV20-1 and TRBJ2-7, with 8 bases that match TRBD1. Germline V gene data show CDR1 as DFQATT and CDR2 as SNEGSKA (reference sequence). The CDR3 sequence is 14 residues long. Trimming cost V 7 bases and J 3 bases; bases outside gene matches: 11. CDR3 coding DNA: TGCAGTGTTGACCCGGACAGGGAGAACTACGAGCAGTACTTC. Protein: CSVDPDRENYEQYF.

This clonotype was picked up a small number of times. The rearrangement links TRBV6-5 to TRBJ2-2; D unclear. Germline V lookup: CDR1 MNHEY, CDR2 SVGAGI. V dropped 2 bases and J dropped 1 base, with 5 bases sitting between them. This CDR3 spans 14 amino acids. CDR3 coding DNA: TGTGCCAGCAGTTACGGTTTGAACACCGGGGAGCTGTTTTTT. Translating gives CASSYGLNTGELFF.

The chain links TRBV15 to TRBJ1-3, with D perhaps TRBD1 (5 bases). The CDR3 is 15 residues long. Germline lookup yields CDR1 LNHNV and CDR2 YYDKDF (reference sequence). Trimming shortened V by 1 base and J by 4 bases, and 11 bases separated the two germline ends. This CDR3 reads CATSRVPAGGNTIYF. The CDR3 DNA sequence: TGTGCCACCAGCAGAGTACCCGCAGGGGGAAACACCATATATTTT.

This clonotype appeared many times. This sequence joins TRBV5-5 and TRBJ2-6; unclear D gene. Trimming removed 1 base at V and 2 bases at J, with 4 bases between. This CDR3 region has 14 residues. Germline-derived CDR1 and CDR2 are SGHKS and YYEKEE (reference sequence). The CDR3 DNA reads TGTGCCAGCAGCTTGTGGGCTGGGGCCAACGTCCTGACTTTC. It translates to CASSLWAGANVLTF.

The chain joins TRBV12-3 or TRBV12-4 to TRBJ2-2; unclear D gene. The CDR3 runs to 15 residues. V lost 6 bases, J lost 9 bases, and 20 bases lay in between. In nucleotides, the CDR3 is TGTGCCAGCAGCGGAATAGGCCAACCTACCAGGGAGCTGTTTTTT. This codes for CASSGIGQPTRELFF.

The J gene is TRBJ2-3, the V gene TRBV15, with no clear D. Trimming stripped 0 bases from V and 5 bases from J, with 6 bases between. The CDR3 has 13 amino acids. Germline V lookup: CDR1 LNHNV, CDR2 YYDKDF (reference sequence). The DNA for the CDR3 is TGTGCCACCAGCAGAGATCGGCAAGATACGCAGTATTTT. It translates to CATSRDRQDTQYF.

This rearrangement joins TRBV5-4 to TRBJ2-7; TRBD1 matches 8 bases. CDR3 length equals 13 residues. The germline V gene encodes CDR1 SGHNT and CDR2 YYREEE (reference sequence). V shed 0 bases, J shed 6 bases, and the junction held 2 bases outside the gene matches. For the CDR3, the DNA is TGTGCCAGCAGCTTGGCAGGGGGCTCCGAGCAGTACTTC. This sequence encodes CASSLAGGSEQYF.

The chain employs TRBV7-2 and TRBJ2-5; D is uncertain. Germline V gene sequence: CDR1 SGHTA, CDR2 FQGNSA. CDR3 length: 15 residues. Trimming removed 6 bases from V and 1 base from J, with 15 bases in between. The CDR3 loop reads CASSAVLTFQETQYF. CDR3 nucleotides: TGTGCCAGCAGTGCGGTCCTCACATTCCAAGAGACCCAGTACTTC.

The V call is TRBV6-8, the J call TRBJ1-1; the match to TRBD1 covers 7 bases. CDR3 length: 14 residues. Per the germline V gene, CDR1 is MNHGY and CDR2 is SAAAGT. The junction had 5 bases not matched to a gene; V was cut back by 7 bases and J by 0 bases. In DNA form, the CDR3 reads TGTGCCAGCACCAAGACAGGGCTGAACACTGAAGCTTTCTTT. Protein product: CASTKTGLNTEAFF.

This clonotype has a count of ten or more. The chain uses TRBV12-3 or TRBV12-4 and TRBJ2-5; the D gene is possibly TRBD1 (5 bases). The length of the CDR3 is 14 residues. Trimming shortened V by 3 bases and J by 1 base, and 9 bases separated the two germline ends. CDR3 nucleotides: TGTGCCAGCAGTTTCCCCGACAGCCAAGAGACCCAGTACTTC. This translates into CASSFPDSQETQYF.

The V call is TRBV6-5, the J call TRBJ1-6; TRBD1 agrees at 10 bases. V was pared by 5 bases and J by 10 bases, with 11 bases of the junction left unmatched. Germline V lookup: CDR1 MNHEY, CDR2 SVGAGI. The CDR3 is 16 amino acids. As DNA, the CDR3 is TGTGCCAGCAGTGCCATCCGGGACAGGGGACAATCACCCCTCCACTTT. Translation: CASSAIRDRGQSPLHF.

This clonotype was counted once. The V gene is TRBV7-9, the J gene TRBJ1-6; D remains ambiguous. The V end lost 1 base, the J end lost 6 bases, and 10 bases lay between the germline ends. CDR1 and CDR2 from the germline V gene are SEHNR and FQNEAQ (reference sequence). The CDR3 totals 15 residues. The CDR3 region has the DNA TGTGCCAGCAGCTTAGGGGCAGGACTTAATTCACCCCTCCACTTT. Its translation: CASSLGAGLNSPLHF.

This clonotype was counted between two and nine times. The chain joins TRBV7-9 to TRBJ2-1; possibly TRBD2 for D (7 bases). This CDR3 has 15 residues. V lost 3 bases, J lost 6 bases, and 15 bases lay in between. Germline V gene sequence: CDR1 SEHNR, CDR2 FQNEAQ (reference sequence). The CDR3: CASSLEGGLFNEQFF. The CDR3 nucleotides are TGTGCCAGCAGCTTGGAGGGGGGGCTTTTCAATGAGCAGTTCTTC. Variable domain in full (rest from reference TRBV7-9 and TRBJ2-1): DTGVSQNPRHKITKRGQNVTFRCDPISEHNRLYWYRQTLGQGPEFLTYFQNEAQLEKSRLLSDRFSAERPKGSFSTLEIQRTEQGDSAMYLCASSLEGGLFNEQFFGPGTRLTVL.

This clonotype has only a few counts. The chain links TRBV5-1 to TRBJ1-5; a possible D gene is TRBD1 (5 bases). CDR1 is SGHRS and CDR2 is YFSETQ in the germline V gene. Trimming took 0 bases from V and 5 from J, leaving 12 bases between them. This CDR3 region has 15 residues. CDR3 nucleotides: TGCGCCAGCAGCTTGGCTGGGATGGGGGATCAGCCCCAGCATTTT. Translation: CASSLAGMGDQPQHF.

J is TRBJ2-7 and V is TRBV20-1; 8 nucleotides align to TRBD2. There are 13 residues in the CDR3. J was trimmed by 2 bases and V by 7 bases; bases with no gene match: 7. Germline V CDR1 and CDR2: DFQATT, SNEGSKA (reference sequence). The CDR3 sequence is CSVAGGWTYEQYF. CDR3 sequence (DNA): TGCAGTGTTGCGGGGGGTTGGACCTACGAGCAGTACTTC.

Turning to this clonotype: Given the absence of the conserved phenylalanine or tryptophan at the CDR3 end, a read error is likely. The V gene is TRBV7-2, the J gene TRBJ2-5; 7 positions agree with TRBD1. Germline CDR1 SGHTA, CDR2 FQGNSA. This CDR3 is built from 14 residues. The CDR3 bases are TGCGCCAGCAGCTTAGCAGGGGGTCGAGAGACCCAGTACCTC. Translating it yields CASSLAGGRETQYL.

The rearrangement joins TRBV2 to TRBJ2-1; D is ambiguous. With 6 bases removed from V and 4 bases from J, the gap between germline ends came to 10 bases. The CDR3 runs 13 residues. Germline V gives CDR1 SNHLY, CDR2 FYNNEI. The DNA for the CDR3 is TGTGCCAGCAGCTCCGCCAGATACAATGAGCAGTTCTTC. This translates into CASSSARYNEQFF.

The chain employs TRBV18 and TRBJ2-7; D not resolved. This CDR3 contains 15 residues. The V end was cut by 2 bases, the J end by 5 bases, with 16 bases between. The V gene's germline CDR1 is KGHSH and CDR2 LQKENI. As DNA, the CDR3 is TGTGCCAGCTCACCATATGGCCTCCCAGGCGACGAGCAGTACTTC. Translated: CASSPYGLPGDEQYF. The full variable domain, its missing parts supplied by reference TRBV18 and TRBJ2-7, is NAGVMQNPRHLVRRRGQEARLRCSPMKGHSHVYWYRQLPEEGLKFMVYLQKENIIDESGMPKERFSAEFPKEGPSILRIQQVVRGDSAAYFCASSPYGLPGDEQYFGPGTRLTVT.

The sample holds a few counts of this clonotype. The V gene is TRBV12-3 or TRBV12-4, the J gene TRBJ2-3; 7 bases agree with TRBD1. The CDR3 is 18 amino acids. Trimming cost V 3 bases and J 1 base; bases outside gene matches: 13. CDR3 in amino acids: CASSFKTSWTGRTDTQYF. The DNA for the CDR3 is TGTGCCAGCAGTTTCAAAACCTCATGGACAGGCCGCACAGATACGCAGTATTTT.

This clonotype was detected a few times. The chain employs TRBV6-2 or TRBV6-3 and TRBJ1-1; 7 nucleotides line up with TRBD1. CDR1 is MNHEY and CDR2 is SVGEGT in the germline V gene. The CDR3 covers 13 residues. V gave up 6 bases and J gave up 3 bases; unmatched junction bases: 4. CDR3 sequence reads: CASRNRGDTEAFF. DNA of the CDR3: TGTGCCAGCAGAAACAGGGGAGACACTGAAGCTTTCTTT.

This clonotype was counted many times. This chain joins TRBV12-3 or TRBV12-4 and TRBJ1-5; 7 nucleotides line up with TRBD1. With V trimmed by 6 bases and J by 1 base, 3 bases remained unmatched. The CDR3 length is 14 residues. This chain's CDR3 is CASSLGQSNQPQHF. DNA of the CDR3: TGTGCCAGCAGCTTGGGACAGAGCAATCAGCCCCAGCATTTT.

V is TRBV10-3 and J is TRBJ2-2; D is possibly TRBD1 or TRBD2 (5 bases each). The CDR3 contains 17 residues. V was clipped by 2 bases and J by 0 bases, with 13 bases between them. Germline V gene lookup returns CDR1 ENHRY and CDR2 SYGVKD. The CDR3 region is CAISETKGRSNTGELFF. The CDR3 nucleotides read TGTGCCATCAGTGAGACGAAGGGACGTTCGAACACCGGGGAGCTGTTTTTT.

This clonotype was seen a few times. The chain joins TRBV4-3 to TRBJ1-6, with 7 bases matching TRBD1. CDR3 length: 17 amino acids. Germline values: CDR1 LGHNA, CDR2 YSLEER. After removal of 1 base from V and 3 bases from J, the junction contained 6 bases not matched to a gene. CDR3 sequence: CASSQGTRQGYNSPLHF. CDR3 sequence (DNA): TGCGCCAGCAGCCAAGGGACCCGACAGGGCTATAATTCACCCCTCCACTTT.

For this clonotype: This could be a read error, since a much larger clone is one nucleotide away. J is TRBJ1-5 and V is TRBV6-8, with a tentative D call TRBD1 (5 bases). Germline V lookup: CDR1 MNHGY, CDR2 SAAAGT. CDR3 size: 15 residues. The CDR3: CTSSRQGTGNQPQHF. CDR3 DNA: TGTACCAGCAGTAGACAAGGGACCGGCAATCAGCCCCAGCATTTT.

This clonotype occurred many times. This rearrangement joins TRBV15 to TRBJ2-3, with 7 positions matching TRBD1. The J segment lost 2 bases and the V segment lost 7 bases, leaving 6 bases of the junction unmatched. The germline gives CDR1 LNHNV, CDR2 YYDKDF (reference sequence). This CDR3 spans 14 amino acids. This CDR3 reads CATTLGGITDTQYF. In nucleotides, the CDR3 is TGTGCCACCACATTAGGGGGCATCACAGATACGCAGTATTTT.

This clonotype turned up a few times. The CDR3 DNA reads TGTGCCAGCACCATCCCGTTGAACACTGAAGCTTTCTTT. Protein product: CASTIPLNTEAFF. J is TRBJ1-1 and V is TRBV12-3 or TRBV12-4; D uncertain. CDR3 length: 13 amino acids. The V end was cut by 7 bases, the J end by 0 bases, with 9 bases between.

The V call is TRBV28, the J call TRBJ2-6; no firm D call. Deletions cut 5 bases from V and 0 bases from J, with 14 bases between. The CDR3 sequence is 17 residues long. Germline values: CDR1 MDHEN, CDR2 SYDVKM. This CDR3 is CASSIHSMNSGANVLTF. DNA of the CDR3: TGTGCCAGCAGTATACACTCCATGAACTCTGGGGCCAACGTCCTGACTTTC.

The CDR3 reads CASSPRQDSGNTIYF. The CDR3 DNA is TGTGCCAGCAGCCCAAGGCAGGACTCTGGAAACACCATATATTTT. The chain is built from TRBV7-9 and TRBJ1-3, with D unclear. Trimming left V 5 bases short and J 0 bases short, with 11 bases between. This CDR3 is 15 amino acids long. Germline CDR1 and CDR2: SEHNR and FQNEAQ (reference sequence).